This T cell receptor beta chain was sequenced during a study of response to subunit inactivated influenza vaccine. Overall study results and limits: It was suggested by the authors that few new T cells are recruited by each seasonal influenza vaccination.

Notes on this clonotype: Antigen: not known.

TCRdb ran MiXCR on the RT-PCR reads and lists one entry per CDR3 protein. The sample shows more than 700,000 distinct CDR3 sequences, roughly 20% of them seen only once. Germline V gives CDR1 MNHEY, CDR2 SVGAGI. This CDR3 comprises 15 residues. Trimming cost V 4 bases and J 4 bases; bases outside gene matches: 8. This material consisted of PBMCs from blood, taken about 5 days after vaccination. The clonotype comes from a man over 45 who received an inactivated influenza vaccine. The chain joins TRBV6-5 to TRBJ2-7; 9 positions match TRBD1. The CDR3 protein is CASSLTRDRVYEQYF. CDR3 coding DNA: TGTGCCAGCAGTTTAACCAGGGACAGGGTTTACGAGCAGTACTTC.